This entry describes one T cell receptor beta chain. The data belong to a study of blood T cell repertoires in COVID-19. Study information: Specimens from acute and convalescent COVID-19 originated in the United States, Italy and Spain. PBMCs, B-cell-depleted T cells, or T cells were the source of the cDNA or gDNA that made up the material.

Measured with immunoSEQ multiplex PCR; TCRdb has only the in-frame clones, and not every one. Found here are about 210,000 clones, roughly 83% of them singletons; the top ten hold 5% to 7%. The CDR3 sequence is 15 residues long. Germline CDR1 is SEHNR and CDR2 is FQNEAQ (reference sequence). Trimming left V 4 bases short and J 10 bases short, with 22 bases between. Study members were between about 18 and 89 years old and lived in 24 US regions. Cohort placement rested on clinical history that participants reported themselves. The chain is built from TRBV7-9 and TRBJ1-1; a weak D match, TRBD1 (6 bases). This TCR was sampled from a man aged 35 to 55 with acute COVID-19. The source material was PBMCs or T cells enriched from blood (not recorded which). The CDR3 DNA follows: TGTGCCAGCAGCTCGACGGGAGCGGGGGCCCTGCGAGCTTTCTTT. Translating it yields CASSSTGAGALRAFF.